These T cell receptor beta chains were read from a single sample in a study of T cell repertoires in cytomegalovirus infection. TCRdb ran MiXCR on the reads and lists one entry per CDR3 protein. The table has roughly 500,000 distinct CDR3 sequences, 25% to 35% seen once. Their antigen targets remain unknown. The sample consisted of cultured PBMCs, taken from culture after CMV antigen stimulation. These receptors originate from a human donor in good health (CMV status not recorded). Some clones in this sample may be carry-over from other donors' samples. The CDR3 runs from the conserved cysteine through the conserved F or W. A D gene is named only where the DNA matches it firmly. The listing skips clone size in some rows; elsewhere it reads once, few, many or a size class.

TRBV15	TRBD1	-	TRBJ2-3	TGTGCCACCAGCAGAAGGACAGGGGTGAGCACAGATACGCAGTATTTT	CATSRRTGVSTDTQYF
TRBV7-6	TRBD2	few	TRBJ2-7	TGTGCCAGCAGCTTAGCGCTAGCGGGCCTACCCTACGAGCAGTACTTC	CASSLALAGLPYEQYF
TRBV27	TRBD1	-	TRBJ1-1	TGTGCCAGCAGTCCAGGGACAGGGCGGATCTTCTTT	CASSPGTGRIFF
TRBV28	-	-	TRBJ1-2	TGTGCCAGCAAGAGGGAGGACTATGGCTACACCTTC	CASKREDYGYTF
TRBV12-3/TRBV12-4	-	few	TRBJ1-5	TGTGCCAGCAGTTCACAGGGAACAAATCAGCCCCAGCATTTT	CASSSQGTNQPQHF
TRBV20-1	TRBD2	-	TRBJ2-3	TGCAGTGCTCCTCAGACTAGCGGGTCCAGCACAGATACGCAGTATTTT	CSAPQTSGSSTDTQYF
TRBV4-3	TRBD1	-	TRBJ1-2	TGCGCCAGCAGCCAAGAGGGCAGGACAGGGAACGGCTACACCTTC	CASSQEGRTGNGYTF
TRBV7-2	-	few	TRBJ1-6	TGTGCCAGCAGCCGTCAGGATGGAGGAGGGAATTCACCCCTCCACTTT	CASSRQDGGGNSPLHF
TRBV4-2	TRBD2	-	TRBJ2-1	TGTGCCAGCAGTAAGATTGGAGCGGGAGACCTCAATGAGCAGTTCTTC	CASSKIGAGDLNEQFF
TRBV27	TRBD2	-	TRBJ2-1	TGTGCCAGCAGTTGGAAGACTAGCGCACTCTACAATGAGCAGTTCTTC	CASSWKTSALYNEQFF
TRBV7-6	-	few	TRBJ2-1	TGTGCCAGCAGCTTAGCGGCCGGTGGCAATGAGCAGTTCTTC	CASSLAAGGNEQFF
TRBV7-2	-	-	TRBJ2-2	TGTGCCAGCAGCTTAAATTGGGTCGGTGCAAACACCGGGGAGCTGTTTTTT	CASSLNWVGANTGELFF
TRBV7-2	-	many	TRBJ2-3	TGTGCCAGCAGCTACGCCTACTGGGACACCACTAGCACAGATACGCAGTATTTT	CASSYAYWDTTSTDTQYF
TRBV5-6	-	few	TRBJ2-7	TGTGCCAGCAGCTACAGGGACCCCACCTACGAGCAGTACTTC	CASSYRDPTYEQYF
TRBV6-6	TRBD1	-	TRBJ2-5	TGTGCCAGCAGGATGGGACAGTACCAAGAGACCCAGTACTTC	CASRMGQYQETQYF
TRBV6-2/TRBV6-3	TRBD2	many	TRBJ2-1	TGTGCCAGCAGTCCGGTACTAGCGGGAGGGCCGAACAATGAGCAGTTCTTC	CASSPVLAGGPNNEQFF
TRBV20-1	-	once	TRBJ1-5	TGCAGTGCTAGTCAATACAGGGACCTCAATCAGCCCCAGCATTTT	CSASQYRDLNQPQHF
TRBV27	-	-	TRBJ1-2	TGTGCCAGCAGCCACAATGACGGCTACTATGGCTACACCTTC	CASSHNDGYYGYTF
TRBV12-3/TRBV12-4	-	-	TRBJ2-1	TGTGCCAGCAGTGCGACCGAAAGCTCCTACAATGAGCAGTTCTTC	CASSATESSYNEQFF
TRBV7-2	TRBD2	few	TRBJ2-3	TGTGCCAGCAGCCCGTACGGGAGCGGGAGAAGGACAGATACGCAGTATTTT	CASSPYGSGRRTDTQYF
TRBV28	-	few	TRBJ1-6	TGTGCCAGCGCAAACGTCAATAATTCACCCCTCCACTTT	CASANVNNSPLHF
TRBV7-8	-	-	TRBJ1-6	TGTGCCAGCAGCTTAGAAAGTACAAGCTCCTATAATTCACCCCTCCACTTT	CASSLESTSSYNSPLHF
TRBV9	TRBD1	-	TRBJ1-2	TGTGCCAGCAGCGTAGGAGCTGGAGGGACAGGGCTTAACTATGGCTACACCTTC	CASSVGAGGTGLNYGYTF
TRBV3-1	TRBD1	-	TRBJ2-3	TGTGCCAGCAGCCAAGAATGGGCGGATCCGAAAGCCGGGACAGGAACAAGGAATACGCAGTATTTT	CASSQEWADPKAGTGTRNTQYF
TRBV5-5	TRBD1	few	TRBJ1-2	TGTGCCAGCAGCTTGGAGGGCGACAGGGGAGATGGCTACACCTTC	CASSLEGDRGDGYTF
TRBV6-6	-	-	TRBJ1-1	TGTGCCAGCTGCCGAGGGGTGAGGACTGAAGCTTTCTTT	CASCRGVRTEAFF
TRBV7-8	TRBD1	-	TRBJ2-7	TGTGCCAGCAGCTTAGCCCGACTAAGGACAGGGGATTCCTACGAGCAGTACTTC	CASSLARLRTGDSYEQYF
TRBV11-2	-	-	TRBJ2-5	TGTGCCAGCAGCTTGCGCGGGTGCAACCAAGAGACCCAGTACTTC	CASSLRGCNQETQYF
TRBV28	-	many	TRBJ2-1	TGTGCCAGTACTACCCCAAACTACTACAATGAGCAGTTCTTC	CASTTPNYYNEQFF
TRBV15	-	-	TRBJ2-7	TGTGCCACCAGCAGAGCTACAGGGCCCTCCTACGAGCAGTACTTC	CATSRATGPSYEQYF
TRBV27	TRBD2	-	TRBJ2-1	TGTGCCAGCAGTCCTCGAAATCTAGCGGGAGGGCCCAATGAGCAGTTCTTC	CASSPRNLAGGPNEQFF
TRBV7-6	TRBD2	-	TRBJ2-2	TGTGCCAGCAGCCCCCTCGGGAGGTACACCGGGGAGCTGTTTTTT	CASSPLGRYTGELFF
TRBV20-1	TRBD2	-	TRBJ2-7	TGCAGTGCTAGAGATAGCCGACTAGCGTTCTACGAGCAGTACTTC	CSARDSRLAFYEQYF
TRBV7-9	-	-	TRBJ2-3	TGTGCCAGCAGTTTCGACGAGACAGATACGCAGTATTTT	CASSFDETDTQYF
TRBV7-8	-	many	TRBJ1-2	TGTGCCAGCAGCACCACCCAGAGGTTGAGTAGCTACACCTTC	CASSTTQRLSSYTF
TRBV7-2	-	many	TRBJ1-4	TGTGCCAGCAGCCCACGGACAGATGGAGAAAAACTGTTTTTT	CASSPRTDGEKLFF
TRBV10-3	-	-	TRBJ2-5	TGTGCCATCAGTGAGTCGTTGGGGACCCAGTACTTC	CAISESLGTQYF
TRBV18	-	-	TRBJ2-1	TGTGCCAGCTCACGGCTACTAGAGGATGAGCAGTTCTTC	CASSRLLEDEQFF
TRBV5-1	-	few	TRBJ2-1	TGCGCCAGCAGGGGATCTACTAGTCGCTCCTACAATGAGCAGTTCTTC	CASRGSTSRSYNEQFF
TRBV3-1	TRBD2	-	TRBJ2-3	TGTGCCAGCAGCCAGGGACTAGCGGGACGAGATACGCAGTATTTT	CASSQGLAGRDTQYF
TRBV7-8	TRBD2	-	TRBJ2-1	TGTGCCAGCAGCTTACGACGGACTAGCGAGTTTTACAATGAGCAGTTCTTC	CASSLRRTSEFYNEQFF
TRBV7-2	TRBD1	few	TRBJ1-5	TGTGCCAGCAGCCTACAGGGGGGGATTTCCAATCAGCCCCAGCATTTT	CASSLQGGISNQPQHF
TRBV7-2	-	many	TRBJ1-4	TGTGCCAGCAGCCGAGGGCAGGGTGGTGAAAAACTGTTTTTT	CASSRGQGGEKLFF
TRBV7-9	-	few	TRBJ1-1	TGTGCCAGCAGCCCCAACGTGCCAGAAGCTTTCTTT	CASSPNVPEAFF
TRBV4-3	-	few	TRBJ1-1	TGCGCCAGCAGCCAACCCGTGAACAGTCAGACTTTCTTT	CASSQPVNSQTFF
TRBV7-2	TRBD2	many	TRBJ2-3	TGTGCCAGCAGCCGCCGGACTAGCGGGAGGTTCCTCACAGATACGCAGTATTTT	CASSRRTSGRFLTDTQYF
TRBV12-3/TRBV12-4	-	-	TRBJ1-2	TGTGCCAGCAGTTGGGTTGGGGCCTATGGCTACACCTTC	CASSWVGAYGYTF
TRBV4-1	-	few	TRBJ2-3	TGCGCCAGCAGCCCCTCGTTCCTGGGGGCAGATACGCAGTATTTT	CASSPSFLGADTQYF
TRBV11-2	-	few	TRBJ2-1	TGTGCCAGCAGCTTAAGGCTGGTCGGGAGCTCCTACAATGAGCAGTTCTTC	CASSLRLVGSSYNEQFF
TRBV20-1	TRBD1	-	TRBJ2-7	TGCAGTGCCTCGGGACAGGGTTACGAGCAGTACTTC	CSASGQGYEQYF
TRBV27	TRBD1	-	TRBJ1-2	TGTGCCAGCAGTCTCCGACAGGGACAGATATATGGCTACACCTTC	CASSLRQGQIYGYTF
TRBV7-6	TRBD1	many	TRBJ2-1	TGTGCCAGCAGCTCTACCCGGACAGGGCTGAGGATCAATGAGCAGTTCTTC	CASSSTRTGLRINEQFF
TRBV7-2	-	many	TRBJ2-3	TGTGCCAGCAGCTTAATCCCTAGCACAGATACGCAGTATTTT	CASSLIPSTDTQYF